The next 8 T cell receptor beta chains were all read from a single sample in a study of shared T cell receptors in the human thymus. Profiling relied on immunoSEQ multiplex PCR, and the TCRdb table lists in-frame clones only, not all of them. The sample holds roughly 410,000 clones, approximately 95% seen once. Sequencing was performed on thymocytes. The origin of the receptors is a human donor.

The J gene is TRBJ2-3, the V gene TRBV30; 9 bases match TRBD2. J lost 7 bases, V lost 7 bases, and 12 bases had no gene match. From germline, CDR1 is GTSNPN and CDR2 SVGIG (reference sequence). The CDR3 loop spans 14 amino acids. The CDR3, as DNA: TGTGCCTATACTAGCGGGTGGGCCACGAATACGCAGTATTTT. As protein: CAYTSGWATNTQYF. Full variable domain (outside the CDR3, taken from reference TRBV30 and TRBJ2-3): SQTIHQWPATLVQPVGSPLSLECTVEGTSNPNLYWYRQAAGRGLQLLFYSVGIGQISSEVPQNLSASRPQDRQFILSSKKLLLSDSGFYLCAYTSGWATNTQYFGPGTRLTVL.

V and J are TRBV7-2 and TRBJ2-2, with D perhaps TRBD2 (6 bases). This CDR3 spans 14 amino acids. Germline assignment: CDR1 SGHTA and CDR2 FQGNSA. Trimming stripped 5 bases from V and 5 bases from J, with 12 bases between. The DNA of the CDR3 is TGTGCCAGCAGCGGCACGACTAGGACCGGGGAGCTGTTTTTT. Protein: CASSGTTRTGELFF.

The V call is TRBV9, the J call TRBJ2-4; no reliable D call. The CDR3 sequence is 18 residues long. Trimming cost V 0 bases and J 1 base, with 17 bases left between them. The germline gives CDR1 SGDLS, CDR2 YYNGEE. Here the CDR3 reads CASSVGPVWGFAKNIQYF. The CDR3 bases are TGTGCCAGCAGCGTAGGGCCAGTTTGGGGATTTGCCAAAAACATTCAGTACTTC.

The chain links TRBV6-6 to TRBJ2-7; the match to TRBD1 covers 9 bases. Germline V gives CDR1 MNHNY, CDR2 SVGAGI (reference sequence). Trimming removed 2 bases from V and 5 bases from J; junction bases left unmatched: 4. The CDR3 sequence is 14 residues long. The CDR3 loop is CASSYRDRVHEQYF. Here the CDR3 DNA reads TGTGCCAGCAGTTACCGGGACAGGGTCCACGAGCAGTACTTC.

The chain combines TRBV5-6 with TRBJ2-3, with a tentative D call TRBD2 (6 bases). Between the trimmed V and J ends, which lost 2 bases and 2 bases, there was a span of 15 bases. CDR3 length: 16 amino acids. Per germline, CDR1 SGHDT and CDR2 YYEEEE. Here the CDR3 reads CASSFLSGAITDTQYF. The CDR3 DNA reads TGTGCCAGCAGCTTTCTATCGGGAGCGATCACAGATACGCAGTATTTT. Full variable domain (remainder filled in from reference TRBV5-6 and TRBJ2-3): DAGVTQSPTHLIKTRGQQVTLRCSPKSGHDTVSWYQQALGQGPQFIFQYYEEEERQRGNFPDRFSGHQFPNYSSELNVNALLLGDSALYLCASSFLSGAITDTQYFGPGTRLTVL.

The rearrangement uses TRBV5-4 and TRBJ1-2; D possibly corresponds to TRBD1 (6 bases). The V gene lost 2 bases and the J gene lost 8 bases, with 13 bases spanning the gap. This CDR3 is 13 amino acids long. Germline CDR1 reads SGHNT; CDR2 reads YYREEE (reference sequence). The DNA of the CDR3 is TGTGCCAGCAGCTTAATGCAGGGGAGAGGCTACACCTTC. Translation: CASSLMQGRGYTF.

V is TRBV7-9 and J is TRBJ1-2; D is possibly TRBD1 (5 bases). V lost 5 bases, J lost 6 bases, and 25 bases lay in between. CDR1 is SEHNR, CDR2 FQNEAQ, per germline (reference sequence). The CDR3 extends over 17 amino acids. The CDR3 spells CASSRGPEGVRDNGYTF. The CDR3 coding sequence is TGTGCCAGCAGCCGAGGGCCGGAAGGGGTTCGAGATAATGGCTACACCTTC.

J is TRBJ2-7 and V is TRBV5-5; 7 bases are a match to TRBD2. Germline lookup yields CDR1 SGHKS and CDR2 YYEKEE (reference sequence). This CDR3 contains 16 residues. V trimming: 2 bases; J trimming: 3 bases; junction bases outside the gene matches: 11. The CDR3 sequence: CASSFGREDVGYEQYF. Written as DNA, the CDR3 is TGTGCCAGCAGCTTTGGGAGGGAGGATGTCGGCTACGAGCAGTACTTC.